Listed here are 22 T cell receptor beta chains from one sample, sequenced in a study of T cells in Graves' hyperthyroidism and ophthalmopathy. RNA transcripts yielded amplified TCR beta CDR3 regions. The HTBI primer set was used in a first-round RT-PCR of the TCR CDR3. TCRdb independently ran MiXCR on the multiplex PCR reads; one entry per CDR3 protein. This table holds 210,000 or so distinct CDR3 sequences, about 15% found once. Sequencing input: blood. These TCRs come from a man aged 45-60 years with Graves' hyperthyroidism.

This clonotype was recorded at least ten times. V usage is TRBV27 and J usage is TRBJ2-1; unclear D gene. Germline CDR1 reads MNHEY; CDR2 reads SMNVEV (reference sequence). Trimming took off 0 bases at V and 7 bases at J, with 7 bases between the two ends. This CDR3 is built from 13 residues. In DNA, the CDR3 is TGTGCCAGCAGTTTATCAGTTCATAATGAGCAGTTCTTC. Translated: CASSLSVHNEQFF.

The genes are TRBV27 and TRBJ2-7; tentatively, D is TRBD2 (5 bases). The length of the CDR3 is 14 residues. CDR1 and CDR2 (germline): MNHEY, SMNVEV (reference sequence). Between the trimmed V and J ends, which lost 2 bases and 7 bases, there was a span of 15 bases. CDR3 bases: TGTGCCAGCAGTTTAAGGACGGGAAAAGGGGAGCAGTACTTC. Translation gives CASSLRTGKGEQYF.

In its sample, this clonotype was seen many times. The CDR3 DNA is TGTGCCAGCAAACCGGGACAGGGGACCTACGAGCAGTACTTC. This gives the protein CASKPGQGTYEQYF. The J gene is TRBJ2-7, the V gene TRBV6-1, with 10 positions matching TRBD1. Trimming took 7 bases from V and 2 from J; bases not matched to a gene: 5. Germline V CDR1 and CDR2: MNHNS, SASEGT. This CDR3 has 14 amino acids.

In this sample, this clonotype turned up many times. CDR3 nucleotides: TGTGCCAGCACCCGGACACCATACTACAATGAGCAGTTCTTC. This gives the protein CASTRTPYYNEQFF. The chain carries TRBV2 and TRBJ2-1; a possible D gene is TRBD1 (5 bases). V was pared by 7 bases and J by 3 bases, with 13 bases between. This CDR3 is built from 14 residues. Germline CDR1 reads SNHLY; CDR2 reads FYNNEI.

V and J are TRBV20-1 and TRBJ2-1, with unresolved D. Germline loops: CDR1 DFQATT, CDR2 SNEGSKA (reference sequence). CDR3 length: 11 amino acids. The germline V and J ends were trimmed by 6 bases and 8 bases, with 11 bases remaining between them. The CDR3 loop is CSAFFSDEQFF. The CDR3 region has the DNA TGCAGTGCCTTTTTTTCCGATGAGCAGTTCTTC.

J is TRBJ2-1 and V is TRBV7-9, with 9 bases lining up with TRBD1. Germline CDR1 SEHNR, CDR2 FQNEAQ (reference sequence). This CDR3 is 15 amino acids long. The trim removed 5 bases at V and 12 bases at J, leaving 14 bases unmatched. CDR3 loop: CASSRPGQGFIGQFF. DNA for the CDR3: TGTGCCAGCAGCCGACCGGGACAGGGTTTCATTGGGCAGTTCTTC.

In this sample, this clonotype turned up many times. The chain carries TRBV27 and TRBJ2-1; D tentatively fits TRBD1 or TRBD2 (5 bases each). The germline CDR1 and CDR2 sequences are MNHEY and SMNVEV (reference sequence). V lost 2 bases to trimming and J lost 3 bases, with 14 bases between them. This CDR3 contains 16 residues. The CDR3 sequence is CASSLRGENYYNEQFF. The CDR3 DNA reads TGTGCCAGCAGTTTAAGAGGGGAGAACTACTACAATGAGCAGTTCTTC.

V and J are TRBV5-4 and TRBJ1-2; D possibly corresponds to TRBD1 (6 bases). Germline V gene data show CDR1 as SGHNT and CDR2 as YYREEE (reference sequence). Trimming removed 1 base from V and 4 bases from J, with 14 bases in between. The length of the CDR3 is 15 residues. CDR3 residues: CASSLHGGRGYGYTF. The CDR3 DNA sequence: TGTGCCAGCAGCTTGCATGGGGGGCGCGGCTATGGCTACACCTTC. The full variable domain, rest sourced from reference TRBV5-4 and TRBJ1-2, is ETGVTQSPTHLIKTRGQQVTLRCSSQSGHNTVSWYQQALGQGPQFIFQYYREEENGRGNFPPRFSGLQFPNYSSELNVNALELDDSALYLCASSLHGGRGYGYTFGSGTRLTVV.

The table lists this clonotype with a few counts. The V and J genes are TRBV6-5 and TRBJ2-4; TRBD2 matches at 7 bases. CDR3 length equals 20 residues. V shed 0 bases and J 3 bases; nucleotides not matched to a gene: 17. Germline loops: CDR1 MNHEY, CDR2 SVGAGI. CDR3 sequence reads: CASSYSTLLAGDWVKNIQYF. The DNA of the CDR3 is TGTGCCAGCAGTTACTCGACGTTGCTTGCGGGAGATTGGGTCAAAAACATTCAGTACTTC.

A few counts support this clonotype. The DNA is omitted, as the CDR3 cannot be located on it reliably, and the CDR3 follows TCRdb's listing. The chain links TRBV12-3 or TRBV12-4 to TRBJ2-2; the table's D call TRBD2 went unverified against the DNA. The CDR3 is 16 residues long, counting both termini. CDR3 loop: CASKTRLAVTPGSCFF.

This chain's CDR3 is CSVEGSRAFF. Written as DNA, the CDR3 is TGCAGCGTTGAGGGGAGTAGAGCTTTCTTT. The rearrangement links TRBV29-1 to TRBJ1-1, with no clear D. Germline CDR1 reads SQVTM; CDR2 reads ANQGSEA. The CDR3 extends over 10 amino acids. V lost 3 bases, J lost 10 bases, and 9 bases lay in between.

This rearrangement joins TRBV10-2 to TRBJ2-1; 13 nucleotides agree with TRBD2. V lost 6 bases, J lost 5 bases, and 7 bases stayed unmatched. The germline V gene encodes CDR1 WSHSY and CDR2 SAAADI. CDR3 length: 16 residues. Here the CDR3 reads CASSRSGLAGNNEQFF. The CDR3 DNA is TGCGCCAGCAGCCGTTCGGGACTAGCGGGGAACAATGAGCAGTTCTTC.

The gene calls are TRBV6-1 and TRBJ2-7; D is perhaps TRBD2 (5 bases). Trimming stripped 8 bases from V and 2 bases from J, with 19 bases between. The CDR3 length is 15 residues. Germline V gives CDR1 MNHNS, CDR2 SASEGT. The CDR3 DNA reads as TGTGCCAGCTGTTTGGGAGCCTTCGGCGCCTACGAGCAGTACTTC. Its translation is CASCLGAFGAYEQYF.

The rearrangement links TRBV15 to TRBJ1-2; D is unresolved. Trimming pared 5 bases from V and 3 bases from J, leaving 28 bases between. CDR3 length equals 19 residues. Germline-derived CDR1 and CDR2 are LNHNV and YYDKDF (reference sequence). In DNA form, the CDR3 reads TGTGCCACCAGCGGAATATCAAGGACGGGAGCCCAAGCGGACTATGGCTACACCTTC. Protein sequence: CATSGISRTGAQADYGYTF.

The chain couples TRBV12-3 or TRBV12-4 to TRBJ2-2; D might be TRBD1 (6 bases). Trimming stripped 5 bases from V and 8 bases from J, with 9 bases between. The CDR3 runs 12 residues. Here the CDR3 reads CASSTGTGELFF. The DNA of the CDR3 is TGTGCCAGCAGTACAGGGACGGGGGAGCTGTTTTTT.

The chain carries TRBV5-1 and TRBJ2-3; 9 positions agree with TRBD2. CDR1 is SGHRS and CDR2 is YFSETQ in the germline V gene. V gave up 0 bases and J gave up 3 bases; unmatched junction bases: 5. The CDR3 has 16 residues. CDR3 nucleotide sequence: TGCGCCAGCAGCTTGGAAGGCGGGAGGGCGACAGATACGCAGTATTTT. Translation: CASSLEGGRATDTQYF.

This rearrangement joins TRBV6-2 or TRBV6-3 to TRBJ2-1, with 9 bases fitting TRBD2. The V gene's germline CDR1 is MNHEY and CDR2 SVGEGT. This CDR3 is 18 amino acids long. V was clipped by 10 bases and J by 2 bases; unmatched bases: 18. The CDR3 DNA reads TGTGCCAACAGCTCCCCAACCTTTCGCGGGAGGGCCTACAATGAGCAGTTCTTC. Translated, it gives CANSSPTFRGRAYNEQFF.

This clonotype was observed many times. The chain couples TRBV11-3 to TRBJ1-1, with a possible D match to TRBD1 (6 bases). The CDR3 covers 14 residues. The V gene lost 6 bases and the J gene lost 3 bases, with 14 bases spanning the gap. Germline CDR1 SGHNT, CDR2 YENEEA. The CDR3 sequence: CASSLRGGYTEAFF. The CDR3 DNA is TGTGCCAGCAGTCTCAGGGGAGGGTACACTGAAGCTTTCTTT.

In this sample, this clonotype turned up many times. The rearrangement uses TRBV12-3 or TRBV12-4 and TRBJ2-1; 9 bases line up with TRBD2. The CDR3 extends over 15 amino acids. V lost 6 bases and J lost 11; bases outside the gene matches: 14. CDR3 DNA: TGTGCCAGCAGCGAGGACCTTGCGGGAGGGCCCCAGCAGTTCTTC. It codes for CASSEDLAGGPQQFF.

In its sample, this clonotype was seen a few times. This chain joins TRBV19 and TRBJ1-2, with a weak D call TRBD1 (5 bases). V was cut by 6 bases and J by 3 bases, with 8 bases left in between. The CDR3 has 12 residues. Germline V gives CDR1 LNHDA, CDR2 SQIVND (reference sequence). The DNA for the CDR3 is TGTGCCAGTAGCCTGACAGACTATGGCTACACCTTC. It is translated as CASSLTDYGYTF.

This clonotype was picked up many times. CDR3 loop: CASSPRQGTRGYTF. The CDR3 coding sequence is TGTGCCAGCAGCCCTAGACAGGGGACGCGCGGCTACACCTTC. J is TRBJ1-2 and V is TRBV11-3; the match to TRBD1 covers 8 bases. Germline-derived CDR1 and CDR2 are SGHNT and YENEEA. This CDR3 has 14 residues. Trimming removed 5 bases from V and 8 bases from J; junction bases left unmatched: 10.

This clonotype showed up just a few times. The rearrangement uses TRBV12-3 or TRBV12-4 and TRBJ1-2; D may be TRBD1 (5 bases). The CDR3 runs 15 residues. Trimming took off 5 bases at V and 8 bases at J, with 21 bases between the two ends. CDR3 DNA: TGTGCCAGCAGTCTTCAGGGTTGGACGGCCCGGGGCTACACCTTC. It is translated as CASSLQGWTARGYTF.